The 29 T cell receptor beta chains presented below share a single source sample, sequenced in a study of blood T cells in healthy people across ages. Through a sample-barcoded 5' primer and a J-beta primer mix, a second PCR was run for roughly 7 to 11 cycles. TCRdb ran MiXCR on the 5' RACE reads and lists one entry per CDR3 protein. The top ten hold about a fifth of the sample, which has about a million distinct CDR3 sequences, roughly 51% seen once. Input material: blood. Source of these receptors: a woman aged 55-70 years in good health.

This clonotype was counted a few times. DNA for the CDR3: TGTGCCAGCAGCGCACTAGAATCCGAGCAGTACTTC. It encodes CASSALESEQYF. The chain links TRBV5-4 to TRBJ2-7; a weak D match, TRBD2 (5 bases). V lost 4 bases and J 6 bases, leaving 11 bases between the germline ends. Looked up from germline, CDR1 is SGHNT and CDR2 is YYREEE (reference sequence). The CDR3 loop spans 12 amino acids.

Worth noting for this clonotype: The junction departs from the called germline gene at one end, perhaps through a read error. The V and J genes are TRBV4-1 and TRBJ2-5, with a possible D match to TRBD2 (6 bases). Germline V gene sequence: CDR1 MGHRA, CDR2 YSYEKL. CDR3 length: 17 amino acids. CDR3 coding DNA: TGCGTCAGCAGCCAAGATTGGTCTAGCGTTCCGCGAGAGACCCAGTACTTC. Translating it yields CVSSQDWSSVPRETQYF.

The rearrangement uses TRBV9 and TRBJ1-6, with 9 bases identical to TRBD1. The V gene end was trimmed by 10 bases and the J gene end by 10 bases; junction bases not matched to a gene: 9. Germline V gene data show CDR1 as SGDLS and CDR2 as YYNGEE. The CDR3 is made up of 13 amino acids. The CDR3 coding sequence is TGTGCCGGCAACACAGGGGGCGACTCACCCCTCCACTTT. It translates to CAGNTGGDSPLHF.

The V call is TRBV5-1, the J call TRBJ1-1; maybe TRBD1 (5 bases). Germline-derived CDR1 and CDR2 are SGHRS and YFSETQ. The V end was cut by 5 bases, the J end by 8 bases, with 22 bases between. The CDR3 extends over 15 amino acids. This CDR3 is CASSLGVRASAEAFF. In DNA form, the CDR3 reads TGCGCCAGCAGTCTTGGCGTCAGGGCGTCTGCCGAAGCTTTCTTT.

The J gene is TRBJ2-1, the V gene TRBV7-9, with TRBD1 matching 9 bases. The CDR3 is made up of 16 amino acids. V was pared by 4 bases and J by 5 bases, with 9 bases of the junction left unmatched. CDR1 is SEHNR and CDR2 is FQNEAQ in the germline V gene (reference sequence). The CDR3 sequence is CASSSYGDRANNEQFF. CDR3 nucleotide sequence: TGTGCCAGCAGCTCATATGGGGACAGGGCTAACAATGAGCAGTTCTTC. The whole variable domain, filled in from reference TRBV7-9 and TRBJ2-1, reads DTGVSQNPRHKITKRGQNVTFRCDPISEHNRLYWYRQTLGQGPEFLTYFQNEAQLEKSRLLSDRFSAERPKGSFSTLEIQRTEQGDSAMYLCASSSYGDRANNEQFFGPGTRLTVL.

In this sample, this clonotype turned up once. The CDR3 DNA sequence: TGTGCCAGTACACGGGACTCTGGAAACACCATATATTTT. It encodes CASTRDSGNTIYF. This chain uses TRBV2 with TRBJ1-3; D is ambiguous. Germline V lookup: CDR1 SNHLY, CDR2 FYNNEI. The CDR3 loop spans 13 amino acids. V shed 9 bases and J shed 0 bases, with 9 bases lying between them.

This clonotype was seen more than once but under ten times. V is TRBV5-5 and J is TRBJ2-7; TRBD1 aligns across 9 bases. Germline values: CDR1 SGHKS, CDR2 YYEKEE (reference sequence). The CDR3 covers 15 residues. The V and J ends lost 3 bases and 2 bases, in that order; junction bases with no gene match: 6. The CDR3 here is CASSYWTGAPYEQYF. Here the CDR3 DNA reads TGTGCCAGCAGCTATTGGACAGGGGCTCCCTACGAGCAGTACTTC.

The chain couples TRBV20-1 to TRBJ2-5; no clear D. CDR3 length: 12 amino acids. Germline CDR1 and CDR2: DFQATT and SNEGSKA (reference sequence). Trimming took 3 bases from V and 2 from J, leaving 7 bases between them. The CDR3 reads CSASLVQETQYF. The CDR3 DNA reads as TGCAGTGCTAGTTTGGTACAAGAGACCCAGTACTTC.

This clonotype was seen more than once but under ten times. V is TRBV7-2 and J is TRBJ2-1; TRBD1 aligns across 10 bases. J gave up 3 bases and V 4 bases, and 6 bases lay outside the gene matches. The germline gives CDR1 SGHTA, CDR2 FQGNSA. The CDR3 runs to 16 residues. CDR3 sequence: CASSSGTGAVYNEQFF. The CDR3 nucleotides read TGTGCCAGCAGCTCAGGGACAGGGGCGGTCTACAATGAGCAGTTCTTC.

A remark on this clonotype: The junction shows a germline mismatch at one end, possibly a read error. The genes are TRBV20-1 and TRBJ2-7, with no clear D. Germline lookup yields CDR1 DFQATT and CDR2 SNEGSKA (reference sequence). CDR3 length: 13 residues. Here the CDR3 DNA reads TGCAGTGCTAGTACAACGCACCATCCCGAGCAGTACTTT. Amino acid sequence: CSASTTHHPEQYF.

The J gene is TRBJ2-5, the V gene TRBV6-6; perhaps TRBD1 as D (5 bases). The assigned J gene may be wrong: the sequence end matches TRBJ2-7 better. The CDR3 sequence is 13 residues long. Per germline, CDR1 MNHNY and CDR2 SVGAGI (reference sequence). CDR3 DNA: TGTGCCAGCAGTAACGGACAAGCCGACGAGCAGTACTTC. The encoded protein is CASSNGQADEQYF.

V and J are TRBV20-1 and TRBJ2-2; TRBD2 matches at 9 bases. This CDR3 comprises 16 residues. CDR1 is DFQATT, CDR2 SNEGSKA, per germline (reference sequence). Trimming at V came to 0 bases and at J to 5 bases, leaving 7 bases not matched to a gene. The CDR3 sequence is CSARDGSGRRTGELFF. CDR3 coding DNA: TGCAGTGCTAGAGACGGAAGCGGGAGGCGAACCGGGGAGCTGTTTTTT.

The gene calls are TRBV2 and TRBJ2-7; 10 bases align to TRBD1. Losses at the gene ends were 10 bases for V and 1 base for J; bases not matched to a gene: 10. This CDR3 region has 15 residues. CDR1 is SNHLY and CDR2 is FYNNEI in the germline V gene. The DNA of the CDR3 is TGTGCCACCCGTTTAGGGACAGGGGTTTCCTACGAGCAGTACTTC. This gives the protein CATRLGTGVSYEQYF.

Many counts were recorded for this clonotype. The chain links TRBV29-1 to TRBJ2-7; TRBD2 matches at 10 bases. CDR1 is SQVTM, CDR2 ANQGSEA, per germline. Germline trimming cut 7 bases from V and 0 bases from J; bases unmatched to any gene: 6. This CDR3 has 14 residues. The DNA of the CDR3 is TGCAGCGCCCTACTAGCGGGATCCTCCTACGAGCAGTACTTC. It codes for CSALLAGSSYEQYF.

This clonotype was counted only a few times. V gene TRBV20-1 combines with J gene TRBJ2-5; D is uncertain. V gave up 4 bases and J gave up 4 bases, with 16 bases separating them. This CDR3 region has 14 residues. In germline, CDR1 is DFQATT, CDR2 SNEGSKA (reference sequence). The CDR3 protein is CSAIGPGRTETQYF. In DNA, the CDR3 is TGCAGTGCTATCGGACCGGGTCGAACAGAGACCCAGTACTTC.

The rearrangement links TRBV29-1 to TRBJ1-1, with 7 bases that match TRBD1. Trimming at V came to 3 bases and at J to 3 bases, leaving 7 bases not matched to a gene. Germline assignment: CDR1 SQVTM and CDR2 ANQGSEA. This CDR3 has 14 amino acids. CDR3 DNA sequence: TGCAGCGTTGACCACAGGGGCGTAGACACTGAAGCTTTCTTT. Translating gives CSVDHRGVDTEAFF.

The chain recombines TRBV6-1 with TRBJ2-7; 16 positions agree with TRBD2. The CDR3 has 17 amino acids. V gave up 8 bases and J gave up 1 base; unmatched junction bases: 8. CDR1 and CDR2 (germline): MNHNS, SASEGT. The CDR3 DNA reads as TGTGCCAGCTCAGCGGGACTAGCGGGAGGGGCATCCTACGAGCAGTACTTC. This codes for CASSAGLAGGASYEQYF.

The CDR3 reads CSVEDPEGATDTQYF. CDR3 coding DNA: TGCAGCGTTGAAGATCCGGAGGGAGCCACAGATACGCAGTATTTT. The chain uses TRBV29-1 and TRBJ2-3, with D possibly being TRBD2 (6 bases). The CDR3 is made up of 15 amino acids. Germline CDR1 reads SQVTM; CDR2 reads ANQGSEA. The V gene lost 0 bases and the J gene lost 2 bases, with 12 bases spanning the gap.

The V gene is TRBV20-1, the J gene TRBJ1-1, with 8 positions matching TRBD1. The CDR3 contains 12 residues. With 5 bases clipped from V and 5 bases from J, the junction kept 4 bases outside the gene matches. CDR1 DFQATT and CDR2 SNEGSKA come from the germline V gene (reference sequence). CDR3 residues: CSASDRGTEAFF. For the CDR3, the DNA is TGCAGTGCTTCCGACAGGGGAACTGAAGCTTTCTTT.

This sequence joins TRBV20-1 and TRBJ2-1; D possibly corresponds to TRBD2 (5 bases). The CDR3 loop spans 14 amino acids. Trimming pared 3 bases from V and 7 bases from J, leaving 16 bases between. The germline V gene has CDR1 DFQATT and CDR2 SNEGSKA (reference sequence). CDR3 nucleotide sequence: TGCAGTGCTAGTTTTGGAGGCGCGTCTAATGAGCAGTTCTTC. It yields the protein CSASFGGASNEQFF.

The V gene is TRBV29-1, the J gene TRBJ2-3; 7 nucleotides align to TRBD2. The V and J ends lost 8 bases and 1 base, in that order; junction bases with no gene match: 12. Per germline, CDR1 SQVTM and CDR2 ANQGSEA. This CDR3 is 15 amino acids long. CDR3 residues: CSYFLRAGGTDTQYF. The DNA of the CDR3 is TGCAGCTATTTTCTCAGGGCGGGGGGCACAGATACGCAGTATTTT.

A word on this clonotype: This likely comes from a read error, as the CDR3 has no conserved phenylalanine or tryptophan at its end. The DNA is omitted, as the CDR3 cannot be located on it reliably, and the CDR3 follows TCRdb's listing. This chain links TRBV20-1 with TRBJ2-1; the table gives TRBD2 as D, unverified against the DNA. Germline CDR1 is DFQATT and CDR2 is SNEGSKA (reference sequence). The length of the CDR3 is 16 amino acids, counting both ends. This CDR3 reads CSARVAGEEGTMSSSS.

As DNA, the CDR3 is TGTGCCAGCAGCGTTCGGACGGATGGGAATGAGCAGTTCTTC. Its translation is CASSVRTDGNEQFF. The genes are TRBV9 and TRBJ2-1; D gene uncertain. CDR3 length: 14 amino acids. Germline V gene sequence: CDR1 SGDLS, CDR2 YYNGEE. V lost 2 bases, J lost 7 bases, and 13 bases lay in between.

V and J are TRBV18 and TRBJ2-7, with 7 bases lining up with TRBD2. CDR1 is KGHSH and CDR2 is LQKENI in the germline V gene. The ends lost 2 bases at V and 5 bases at J; junction bases unmatched: 3. The CDR3 contains 13 residues. The CDR3 sequence is CASSPREGHEQYF. In nucleotides, the CDR3 is TGTGCCAGCTCACCAAGGGAGGGCCACGAGCAGTACTTC.

This clonotype appeared many times. The chain joins TRBV14 to TRBJ2-5; 9 nucleotides align to TRBD2. The CDR3 loop spans 19 amino acids. V was clipped by 0 bases and J by 4 bases; unmatched bases: 15. CDR1 and CDR2 (germline): SGHDN, FVKESK. The CDR3 protein is CASSQDMGSGRVESETQYF. CDR3 coding DNA: TGTGCCAGCAGCCAAGATATGGGTAGCGGGAGAGTGGAGTCAGAGACCCAGTACTTC.

This clonotype was observed a handful of times. This chain uses TRBV7-2 with TRBJ2-3; D not resolved. CDR3 length: 15 residues. The V end lost 1 base, the J end lost 4 bases, and 12 bases lay between the germline ends. Looked up from germline, CDR1 is SGHTA and CDR2 is FQGNSA. The CDR3 sequence is CASSLVVRVSDTQYF. In DNA, the CDR3 is TGTGCCAGCAGCTTAGTTGTTCGGGTCTCAGATACGCAGTATTTT.

CDR3: CAVSLGGDTQYF. The CDR3 DNA is TGTGCCGTCAGCCTCGGGGGGGATACGCAGTATTTT. V and J are TRBV7-8 and TRBJ2-3, with 7 bases fitting TRBD2. The CDR3 spans 12 residues. Looked up from germline, CDR1 is SGHVS and CDR2 is FQNEAQ. V shed 11 bases, J shed 6 bases, and the junction held 8 bases outside the gene matches.

J is TRBJ2-1 and V is TRBV29-1; 11 bases line up with TRBD2. The CDR3 spans 15 residues. The J segment lost 4 bases and the V segment lost 4 bases, leaving 6 bases of the junction unmatched. Looked up from germline, CDR1 is SQVTM and CDR2 is ANQGSEA. The chain's CDR3 is CSVGAGTSGYNEQFF. CDR3 coding DNA: TGCAGCGTTGGCGCCGGGACTAGCGGATACAATGAGCAGTTCTTC.

The chain is built from TRBV7-9 and TRBJ2-1; 7 bases line up with TRBD2. This CDR3 region has 15 residues. Germline loops: CDR1 SEHNR, CDR2 FQNEAQ (reference sequence). V shed 5 bases and J 6 bases; nucleotides not matched to a gene: 10. The CDR3 sequence: CASSQTAGERNEQFF. CDR3 bases: TGTGCCAGCAGCCAAACGGCGGGAGAGCGCAATGAGCAGTTCTTC.